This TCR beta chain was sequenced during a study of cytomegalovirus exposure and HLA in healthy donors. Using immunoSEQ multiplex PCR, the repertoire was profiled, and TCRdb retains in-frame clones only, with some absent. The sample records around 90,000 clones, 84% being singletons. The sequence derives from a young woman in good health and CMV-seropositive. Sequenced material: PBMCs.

CDR3 nucleotide sequence: TGCGCCAGCAGCCCGGGGACTAGCGGGACCTCCTACAATGAGCAGTTCTTC. Translated: CASSPGTSGTSYNEQFF. The chain employs TRBV5-1 and TRBJ2-1; 13 nucleotides match TRBD2. CDR3 size: 17 residues. Germline V gene sequence: CDR1 SGHRS, CDR2 YFSETQ. V was pared by 4 bases and J by 0 bases, with 4 bases of the junction left unmatched.